This T cell receptor beta chain was observed in a study of T cells after yellow fever vaccination. The table lists this clonotype with a few counts. V lost 6 bases, J lost 1 base, and 12 bases lay in between. The CDR3 covers 14 residues. Germline CDR1 and CDR2: MNHEY and SVGEGT. In TCRdb, the 5' RACE reads were re-called with MiXCR into one record per CDR3 protein. The sample contains over 65,000 distinct CDR3 sequences, about an eighth of which appear only once. Findings and limits, study-wide: Subsequent to the booster, the majority of primary-vaccination clones reappeared (around 97% CD4, 85% to 90% CD8).

The TCR was taken from a man aged 18 to 30 who received the YFV17D yellow fever vaccine. The sample was CD8+ T cells not binding an NS4B(214-222) dextramer, sorted from PBMCs, taken roughly 20 days after the first yellow fever vaccination. The genes are TRBV6-2 or TRBV6-3 and TRBJ1-2, with a weak D call TRBD1 (6 bases). The CDR3 region is CASSLRTVNYGYTF. CDR3 DNA: TGTGCCAGCAGCCTAAGGACAGTTAACTATGGCTACACCTTC.